These 23 T cell receptor beta chains came from one sample sequenced in a study of cytomegalovirus exposure and HLA in healthy donors. Researchers ran the PCR with 60 Vbeta and 13 Jbeta primers. Some clones are missing from TCRdb's copy, which holds only in-frame ones; the method was immunoSEQ multiplex PCR. The table records more than 100,000 clones, less than 85% of them present only once. The sequenced sample was PBMCs. These receptors were collected from a man aged 35-49 years in good health and CMV-seronegative.

This chain links TRBV5-6 with TRBJ2-2; D is unresolved. The CDR3 consists of 12 residues. V was pared by 1 base and J by 6 bases, with 4 bases between. Germline V gives CDR1 SGHDT, CDR2 YYEEEE. The DNA of the CDR3 is TGTGCCAGCAGCTTGCCTGCCGGGGAGCTGTTTTTT. Protein sequence: CASSLPAGELFF. Using reference TRBV5-6 and TRBJ2-2 for the parts outside the CDR3, the full variable domain is DAGVTQSPTHLIKTRGQQVTLRCSPKSGHDTVSWYQQALGQGPQFIFQYYEEEERQRGNFPDRFSGHQFPNYSSELNVNALLLGDSALYLCASSLPAGELFFGEGSRLTVL.

In the case of this clone: In the same sample, other DNA sequences code for this CDR3. The V and J genes are TRBV5-1 and TRBJ2-5; tentative D call: TRBD1 (6 bases). V was cut by 3 bases and J by 2 bases, with 11 bases left in between. The germline CDR1 and CDR2 sequences are SGHRS and YFSETQ. The CDR3 contains 14 residues. The chain's CDR3 is CASSYPGTQETQYF. CDR3 coding DNA: TGCGCCAGCAGCTACCCCGGGACACAAGAGACCCAGTACTTC.

This clone came up once. The chain carries TRBV28 and TRBJ1-2; TRBD1 might be the D (5 bases). With 6 bases removed from V and 2 bases from J, the gap between germline ends came to 16 bases. CDR3 length: 15 amino acids. Germline CDR1 reads MDHEN; CDR2 reads SYDVKM. DNA for the CDR3: TGTGCCAGCAGCCTTACAGGCCCGCCCAACTATGGCTACACCTTC. Translated, it gives CASSLTGPPNYGYTF.

The gene calls are TRBV28 and TRBJ2-5; 8 positions agree with TRBD1. CDR1 and CDR2 (germline): MDHEN, SYDVKM. The CDR3 extends over 18 amino acids. V lost 4 bases, J lost 4 bases, and 17 bases stayed unmatched. This CDR3 is CASSSSTPNDRGLETQYF. As DNA, the CDR3 is TGTGCCAGCAGTTCTTCCACGCCCAACGACAGGGGATTAGAGACCCAGTACTTC.

The rearrangement links TRBV11-2 to TRBJ2-5; maybe TRBD2 (6 bases). This CDR3 is 14 amino acids long. Trimming left V 5 bases short and J 5 bases short, with 15 bases between. CDR1 and CDR2 from the germline V gene are SGHAT and FQNNGV. CDR3 in amino acids: CASSPGLVLETQYF. CDR3 DNA sequence: TGTGCCAGCAGCCCGGGACTCGTGCTGGAGACCCAGTACTTC.

The chain is built from TRBV19 and TRBJ1-4; the D gene is possibly TRBD1 (5 bases). This CDR3 has 14 amino acids. The V and J ends lost 6 bases and 4 bases respectively, with 12 bases between them. Germline lookup yields CDR1 LNHDA and CDR2 SQIVND (reference sequence). CDR3 in amino acids: CASSMGGSNEKLFF. The CDR3 nucleotides read TGTGCCAGTAGCATGGGGGGGAGTAATGAAAAACTGTTTTTT.

For this clone: The CDR3 ends on some other residue instead of the conserved phenylalanine or tryptophan, so this is likely a read error. The genes are TRBV12-5 and TRBJ2-3, with a weak D call TRBD1 (6 bases). Between the trimmed V and J ends, which lost 3 bases and 4 bases, there was a span of 14 bases. The CDR3 extends over 15 amino acids. Germline CDR1 and CDR2: LGHNT and FRNRAP. The CDR3 reads CASGFTPGVPDTQYV. In nucleotides, the CDR3 is TGTGCTAGTGGTTTTACCCCAGGGGTCCCAGATACGCAGTATGTT.

The V gene is TRBV5-8, the J gene TRBJ1-2, with D possibly TRBD1 on 5 matching bases. The germline V gene has CDR1 SGHTS and CDR2 YDEGEE. There are 11 residues in the CDR3. The ends were cut back, 6 bases at V and 7 bases at J, with 10 bases in the middle. CDR3 DNA: TGTGCCAGCACCCTGGGGGGTGGCTACACCTTC. Its protein is CASTLGGGYTF. Filled out from reference TRBV5-8 and TRBJ1-2, the complete variable domain reads EAGVTQSPTHLIKTRGQQATLRCSPISGHTSVYWYQQALGLGLQFLLWYDEGEERNRGNFPPRFSGRQFPNYSSELNVNALELEDSALYLCASTLGGGYTFGSGTRLTVV.

This clone has a single count. The chain combines TRBV28 with TRBJ1-5; 10 nucleotides agree with TRBD1. Unmatched junction bases numbered 6, after V lost 4 bases and J lost 6 bases. In germline, CDR1 is MDHEN, CDR2 SYDVKM. The CDR3 has 15 residues. CDR3 in DNA: TGTGCCAGCAGTTCGACAGGGGGCGGGGGTCAGCCCCAGCATTTT. It specifies CASSSTGGGGQPQHF. Complete variable domain (other parts from reference TRBV28 and TRBJ1-5): DVKVTQSSRYLVKRTGEKVFLECVQDMDHENMFWYRQDPGLGLRLIYFSYDVKMKEKGDIPEGYSVSREKKERFSLILESASTNQTSMYLCASSSTGGGGQPQHFGDGTRLSIL.

The chain carries TRBV28 and TRBJ1-1, with 10 bases lining up with TRBD1. CDR3 length: 15 amino acids. Unmatched junction bases numbered 6, after V lost 4 bases and J lost 4 bases. Germline CDR1 reads MDHEN; CDR2 reads SYDVKM. CDR3 sequence: CASSSPGTGATEAFF. CDR3 bases: TGTGCCAGCAGTTCACCAGGGACAGGGGCCACTGAAGCTTTCTTT.

This chain connects TRBV5-1 to TRBJ2-5; 11 bases match TRBD2. Germline V CDR1 and CDR2: SGHRS, YFSETQ. The CDR3 is 17 residues long. J gave up 0 bases and V 4 bases, and 8 bases lay outside the gene matches. CDR3 residues: CASSVGATSGDQETQYF. The CDR3 nucleotides are TGCGCCAGCAGCGTTGGGGCGACTAGCGGGGACCAAGAGACCCAGTACTTC.

This chain joins TRBV7-9 and TRBJ1-4, with a weak D call TRBD1 (6 bases). Trimming pared 1 base from V and 5 bases from J, leaving 11 bases between. CDR3 length equals 15 residues. Per germline, CDR1 SEHNR and CDR2 FQNEAQ (reference sequence). CDR3 sequence (DNA): TGTGCCAGCAGCTTAGGGACAGACTCCAATGAAAAACTGTTTTTT. Its translation is CASSLGTDSNEKLFF.

This clone was detected once. This chain links TRBV28 with TRBJ2-2; 7 bases are shared with TRBD1. The V gene's germline CDR1 is MDHEN and CDR2 SYDVKM. The length of the CDR3 is 14 residues. V lost 5 bases to trimming and J lost 5 bases; unmatched junction nucleotides: 5. The CDR3 region is CASSRRGSTGELFF. The CDR3 DNA is TGTGCCAGCAGTCGCAGGGGGTCAACCGGGGAGCTGTTTTTT.

The chain is built from TRBV30 and TRBJ1-3; 11 bases match TRBD1. The germline CDR1 and CDR2 sequences are GTSNPN and SVGIG (reference sequence). Trimming at V came to 7 bases and at J to 1 base, leaving 9 bases not matched to a gene. CDR3 length equals 16 residues. The CDR3 sequence is CASDPGQGASGNTIYF. CDR3 nucleotides: TGTGCCTCCGACCCCGGACAGGGGGCTTCTGGAAACACCATATATTTT.

This chain links TRBV29-1 with TRBJ1-1, with D uncertain. The V gene's germline CDR1 is SQVTM and CDR2 ANQGSEA. This CDR3 spans 13 amino acids. V was trimmed by 6 bases and J by 0 bases, leaving 11 bases between them. CDR3 protein: CSVQVDMNTEAFF. The CDR3 coding sequence is TGCAGCGTGCAAGTCGACATGAACACTGAAGCTTTCTTT.

There are a few counts of this clone. The V gene is TRBV14, the J gene TRBJ2-7; D is uncertain. V was clipped by 4 bases and J by 2 bases, with 18 bases between them. Germline V gene lookup returns CDR1 SGHDN and CDR2 FVKESK. CDR3 length: 16 residues. CDR3: CASSPFPSRPAYEQYF. The CDR3 nucleotides are TGTGCCAGCAGCCCGTTCCCTTCCAGGCCAGCCTACGAGCAGTACTTC. Filled out from reference TRBV14 and TRBJ2-7, the complete variable domain reads EAGVTQFPSHSVIEKGQTVTLRCDPISGHDNLYWYRRVMGKEIKFLLHFVKESKQDESGMPNNRFLAERTGGTYSTLKVQPAELEDSGVYFCASSPFPSRPAYEQYFGPGTRLTVT.

This clone was detected only once. V usage is TRBV6-1 and J usage is TRBJ2-7; TRBD1 matches at 7 bases. V gave up 5 bases and J gave up 0 bases; unmatched junction bases: 4. Germline V gene sequence: CDR1 MNHNS, CDR2 SASEGT. CDR3 size: 14 residues. The CDR3 sequence: CASSPDRASYEQYF. For the CDR3, the DNA is TGTGCCAGCAGTCCCGACAGGGCCTCCTACGAGCAGTACTTC.

This clone was seen once. The chain recombines TRBV18 with TRBJ1-1; D perhaps matches TRBD1 (5 bases). CDR3 length equals 16 residues. Trimming cost V 2 bases and J 3 bases, with 16 bases left between them. CDR1 is KGHSH, CDR2 LQKENI, per germline. The CDR3 nucleotides are TGTGCCAGCTCACCATTGGACACCCTAGGGGACACTGAAGCTTTCTTT. This codes for CASSPLDTLGDTEAFF.

With regard to this clone: The junction departs from germline at one end; a sequencing error may be responsible. The V gene is TRBV18, the J gene TRBJ1-1, with TRBD1 matching 10 bases. The CDR3 sequence is 13 residues long. CDR1 and CDR2 from the germline V gene are KGHSH and LQKENI. CDR3 protein: CASSPRTGGEILF. CDR3 DNA sequence: TGTGCCAGCTCACCCCGGACAGGGGGAGAGATCCTGTTT. Based on the CDR3 plus reference TRBV18 and TRBJ1-1, the full variable domain is NAGVMQNPRHLVRRRGQEARLRCSPMKGHSHVYWYRQLPEEGLKFMVYLQKENIIDESGMPKERFSAEFPKEGPSILRIQQVVRGDSAAYFCASSPRTGGEILFGQGTRLTVV.

J is TRBJ2-3 and V is TRBV7-9; tentative D call: TRBD2 (5 bases). V lost 3 bases to trimming and J lost 1 base, with 8 bases between them. CDR1 SEHNR and CDR2 FQNEAQ come from the germline V gene (reference sequence). The CDR3 contains 14 residues. The CDR3 bases are TGTGCCAGCAGCTTTTCCGGGGGCACAGATACGCAGTATTTT. Its protein product is CASSFSGGTDTQYF.

The CDR3 bases are TGTGCCTGGAGTTTGACAGGGGGCAATGAAAAACTGTTTTTT. Protein product: CAWSLTGGNEKLFF. The rearrangement joins TRBV30 to TRBJ1-4; 10 nucleotides agree with TRBD1. J lost 5 bases, V lost 2 bases, and 2 bases had no gene match. This CDR3 spans 14 amino acids. The germline V gene encodes CDR1 GTSNPN and CDR2 SVGIG (reference sequence). Full variable domain (missing parts from reference TRBV30 and TRBJ1-4): SQTIHQWPATLVQPVGSPLSLECTVEGTSNPNLYWYRQAAGRGLQLLFYSVGIGQISSEVPQNLSASRPQDRQFILSSKKLLLSDSGFYLCAWSLTGGNEKLFFGSGTQLSVL.

The chain combines TRBV27 with TRBJ1-1, with a possible D match to TRBD1 (6 bases). The germline V gene encodes CDR1 MNHEY and CDR2 SMNVEV (reference sequence). CDR3 size: 13 residues. The V gene lost 7 bases and the J gene lost 4 bases, with 13 bases spanning the gap. The CDR3 spells CASTLRGGTEAFF. The CDR3 nucleotides are TGTGCCAGCACCCTACGAGGGGGCACTGAAGCTTTCTTT.

The chain is built from TRBV16 and TRBJ1-1; 8 positions match TRBD1. This CDR3 contains 14 residues. Germline CDR1 is KGHSY and CDR2 is FQNENV. The V gene end was trimmed by 4 bases and the J gene end by 3 bases; junction bases not matched to a gene: 4. The CDR3 region has the DNA TGTGCCAGCAGCCCCCGGGACAGGCACACTGAAGCTTTCTTT. The encoded protein is CASSPRDRHTEAFF.